This TCR beta chain was sequenced in a study of T-cell reconstitution after alpha-beta-depleted transplantation in children. Study results and limitations: As was reported, about two months after transplant, alpha-beta T cells came from several hundred expanded graft clones. The high TCRbeta diversity at day 60 in some patients came from surviving recipient T cells and thymic progenitors.

V was trimmed by 0 bases and J by 5 bases, leaving 13 bases between them. The CDR3 sequence is 16 residues long. Looked up from germline, CDR1 is MNHEY and CDR2 is SVGAGI. A library of TCRbeta sequences, prepared with unique molecular identifiers, was generated. TCRdb called the PCR reads again in MiXCR, with one record for every CDR3 protein. The table has approximately 630,000 distinct CDR3 sequences, about 12% seen once. As concerns this clonotype: Its target is unknown.

The chain recombines TRBV6-5 with TRBJ2-2; possible D gene TRBD2, 6 bases. The input for sequencing was PBMCs, taken before TCRalphabeta/CD19-depleted stem cell transplant. This clonotype was sampled from a girl aged 2-10 years with congenital amegakaryocytic thrombocytopenia, due to receive a stem cell transplant. This CDR3 is CASSYSTGVDTGELFF. The CDR3 DNA reads TGTGCCAGCAGTTACTCCACGGGAGTGGATACCGGGGAGCTGTTTTTT.